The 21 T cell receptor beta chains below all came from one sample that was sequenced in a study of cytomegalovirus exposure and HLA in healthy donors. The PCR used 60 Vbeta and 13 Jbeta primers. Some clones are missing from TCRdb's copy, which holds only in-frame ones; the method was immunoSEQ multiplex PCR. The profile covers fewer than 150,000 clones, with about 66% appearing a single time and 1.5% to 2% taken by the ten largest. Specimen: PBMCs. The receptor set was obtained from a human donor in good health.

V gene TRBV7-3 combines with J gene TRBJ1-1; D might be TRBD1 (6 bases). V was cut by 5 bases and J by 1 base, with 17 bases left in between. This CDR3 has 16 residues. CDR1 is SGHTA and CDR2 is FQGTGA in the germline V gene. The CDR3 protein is CASSLTGPSANTEAFF. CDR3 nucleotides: TGTGCCAGCAGCCTCACAGGGCCCTCGGCGAACACTGAAGCTTTCTTT.

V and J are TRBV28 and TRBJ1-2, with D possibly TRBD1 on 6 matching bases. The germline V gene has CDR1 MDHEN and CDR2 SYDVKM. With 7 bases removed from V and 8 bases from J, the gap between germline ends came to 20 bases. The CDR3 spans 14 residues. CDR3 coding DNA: TGTGCCAGCACCCCATCTCTCGGGCAGGGGGGCTACACCTTC. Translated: CASTPSLGQGGYTF.

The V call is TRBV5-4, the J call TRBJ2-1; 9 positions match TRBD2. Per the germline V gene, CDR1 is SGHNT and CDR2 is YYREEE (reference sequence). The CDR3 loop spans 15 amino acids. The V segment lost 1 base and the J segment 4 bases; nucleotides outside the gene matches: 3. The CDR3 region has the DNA TGTGCCAGCAGCTTGAATAGCGGGAGTTACAATGAGCAGTTCTTC. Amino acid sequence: CASSLNSGSYNEQFF.

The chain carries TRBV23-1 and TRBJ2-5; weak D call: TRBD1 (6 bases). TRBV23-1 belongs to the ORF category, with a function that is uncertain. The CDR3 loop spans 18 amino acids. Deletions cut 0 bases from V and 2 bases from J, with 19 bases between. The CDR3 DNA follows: TGCGCCAGCAGTCAATCCTCTGTGGGGGCAGGGCCTCAAGAGACCCAGTACTTC. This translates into CASSQSSVGAGPQETQYF.

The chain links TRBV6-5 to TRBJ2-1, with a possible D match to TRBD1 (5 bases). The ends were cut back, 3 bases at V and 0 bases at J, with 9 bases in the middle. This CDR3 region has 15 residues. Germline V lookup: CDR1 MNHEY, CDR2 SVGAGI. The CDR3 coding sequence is TGTGCCAGCAGTTATCAGGGTAGCTCCTACAATGAGCAGTTCTTC. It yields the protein CASSYQGSSYNEQFF.

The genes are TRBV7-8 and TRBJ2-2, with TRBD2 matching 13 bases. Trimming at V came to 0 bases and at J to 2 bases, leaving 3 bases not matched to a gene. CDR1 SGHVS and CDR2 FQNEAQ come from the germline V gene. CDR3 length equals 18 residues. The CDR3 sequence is CASSLAWTSGSNTGELFF. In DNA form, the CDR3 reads TGTGCCAGCAGCTTAGCGTGGACTAGCGGGAGTAACACCGGGGAGCTGTTTTTT.

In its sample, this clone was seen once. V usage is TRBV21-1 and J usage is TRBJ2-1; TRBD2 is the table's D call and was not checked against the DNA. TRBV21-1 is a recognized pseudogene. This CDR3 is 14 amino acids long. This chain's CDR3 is CASSTTPGVNEQFF. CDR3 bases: TGTGCCAGCAGCACGACTCCGGGGGTCAATGAGCAGTTCTTC.

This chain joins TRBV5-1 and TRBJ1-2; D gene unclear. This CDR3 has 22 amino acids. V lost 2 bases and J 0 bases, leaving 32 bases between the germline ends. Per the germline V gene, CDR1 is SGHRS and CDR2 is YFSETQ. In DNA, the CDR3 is TGCGCCAGCAGCTTAATGCCCCCTCCAGCGGCCGGGCGACCGGTGGCTAACTATGGCTACACCTTC. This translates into CASSLMPPPAAGRPVANYGYTF.

The CDR3 region is CASSRRNQNTGELFF. As DNA, the CDR3 is TGTGCCAGCTCCCGGCGGAACCAGAACACCGGGGAGCTGTTTTTT. The chain joins TRBV18 to TRBJ2-2; D is ambiguous. V was pared by 6 bases and J by 1 base, with 12 bases between. The CDR3 extends over 15 amino acids. Per the germline V gene, CDR1 is KGHSH and CDR2 is LQKENI.

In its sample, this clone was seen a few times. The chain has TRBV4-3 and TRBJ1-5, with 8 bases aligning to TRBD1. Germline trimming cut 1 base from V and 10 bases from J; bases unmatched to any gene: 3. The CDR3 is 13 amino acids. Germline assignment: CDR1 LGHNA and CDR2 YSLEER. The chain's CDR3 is CASSQAQGAPQHF. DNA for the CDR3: TGCGCCAGCAGCCAAGCTCAGGGGGCCCCCCAGCATTTT.

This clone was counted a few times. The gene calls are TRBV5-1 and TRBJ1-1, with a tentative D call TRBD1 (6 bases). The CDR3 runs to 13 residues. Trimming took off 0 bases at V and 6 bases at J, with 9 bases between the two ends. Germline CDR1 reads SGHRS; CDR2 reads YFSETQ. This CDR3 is CASSLGTAAEAFF. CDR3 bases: TGCGCCAGCAGCTTGGGGACAGCGGCTGAAGCTTTCTTT.

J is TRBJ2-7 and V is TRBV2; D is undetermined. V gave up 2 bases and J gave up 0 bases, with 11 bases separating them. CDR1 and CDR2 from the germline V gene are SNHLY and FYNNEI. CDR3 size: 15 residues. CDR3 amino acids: CASSEYSRSSYEQYF. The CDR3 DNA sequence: TGTGCCAGCAGTGAATATAGCCGGAGCTCCTACGAGCAGTACTTC.

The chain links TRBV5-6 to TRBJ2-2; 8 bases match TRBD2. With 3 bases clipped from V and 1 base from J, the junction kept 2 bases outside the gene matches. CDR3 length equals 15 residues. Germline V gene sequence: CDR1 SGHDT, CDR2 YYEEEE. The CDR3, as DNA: TGTGCCAGCAGCTCCGGGGGGGGGAACACCGGGGAGCTGTTTTTT. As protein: CASSSGGGNTGELFF. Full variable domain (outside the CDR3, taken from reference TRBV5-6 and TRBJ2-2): DAGVTQSPTHLIKTRGQQVTLRCSPKSGHDTVSWYQQALGQGPQFIFQYYEEEERQRGNFPDRFSGHQFPNYSSELNVNALLLGDSALYLCASSSGGGNTGELFFGEGSRLTVL.

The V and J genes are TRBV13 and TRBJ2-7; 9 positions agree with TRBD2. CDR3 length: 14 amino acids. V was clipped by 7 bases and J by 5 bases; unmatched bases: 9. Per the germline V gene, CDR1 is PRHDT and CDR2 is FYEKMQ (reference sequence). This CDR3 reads CASTPREGLDEQYF. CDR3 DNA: TGTGCCAGCACCCCGCGGGAGGGCCTTGACGAGCAGTACTTC.

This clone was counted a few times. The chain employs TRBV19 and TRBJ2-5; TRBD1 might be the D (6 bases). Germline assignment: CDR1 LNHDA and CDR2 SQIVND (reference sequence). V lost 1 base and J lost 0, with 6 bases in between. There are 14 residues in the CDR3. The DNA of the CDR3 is TGTGCCAGTAGTATAGGACAGGACCAAGAGACCCAGTACTTC. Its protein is CASSIGQDQETQYF. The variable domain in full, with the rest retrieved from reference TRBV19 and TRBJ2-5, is DGGITQSPKYLFRKEGQNVTLSCEQNLNHDAMYWYRQDPGQGLRLIYYSQIVNDFQKGDIAEGYSVSREKKESFPLTVTSAQKNPTAFYLCASSIGQDQETQYFGPGTRLLVL.

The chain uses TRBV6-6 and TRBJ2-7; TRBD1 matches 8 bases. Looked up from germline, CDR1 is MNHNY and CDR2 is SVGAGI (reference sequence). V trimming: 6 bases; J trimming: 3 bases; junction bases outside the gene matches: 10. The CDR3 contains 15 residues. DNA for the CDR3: TGTGCCAGCAGATCCGACAGGGGCGATTACTACGAGCAGTACTTC. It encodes CASRSDRGDYYEQYF.

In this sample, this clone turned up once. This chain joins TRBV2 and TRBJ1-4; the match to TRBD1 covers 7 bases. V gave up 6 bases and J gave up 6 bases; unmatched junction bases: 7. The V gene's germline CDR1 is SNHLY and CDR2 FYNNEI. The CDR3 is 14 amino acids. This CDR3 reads CASSFDRDHEKLFF. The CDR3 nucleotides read TGTGCCAGCAGCTTCGACAGGGACCATGAAAAACTGTTTTTT.

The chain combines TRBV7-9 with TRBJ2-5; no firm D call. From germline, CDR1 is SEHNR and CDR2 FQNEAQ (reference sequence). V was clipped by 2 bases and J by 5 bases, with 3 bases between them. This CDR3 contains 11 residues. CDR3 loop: CASSLPETQYF. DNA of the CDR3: TGTGCCAGCAGCTTACCGGAGACCCAGTACTTC.

CDR3 DNA sequence: TGTGCCAGCAGTTACGTCGGACAGCCCTACAATGAGCAGTTCTTC. Its translation is CASSYVGQPYNEQFF. This chain joins TRBV6-6 and TRBJ2-1; possible D gene TRBD1, 6 bases. CDR1 is MNHNY and CDR2 is SVGAGI in the germline V gene (reference sequence). The CDR3 is made up of 15 amino acids. V lost 2 bases and J 2 bases, leaving 10 bases between the germline ends.

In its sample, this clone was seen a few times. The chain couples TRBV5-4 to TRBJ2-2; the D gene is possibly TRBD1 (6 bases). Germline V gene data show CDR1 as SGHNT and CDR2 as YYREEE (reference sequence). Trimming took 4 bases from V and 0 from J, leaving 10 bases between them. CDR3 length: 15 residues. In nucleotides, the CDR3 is TGTGCCAGCAGCCCCGGGACACCGAACACCGGGGAGCTGTTTTTT. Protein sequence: CASSPGTPNTGELFF.

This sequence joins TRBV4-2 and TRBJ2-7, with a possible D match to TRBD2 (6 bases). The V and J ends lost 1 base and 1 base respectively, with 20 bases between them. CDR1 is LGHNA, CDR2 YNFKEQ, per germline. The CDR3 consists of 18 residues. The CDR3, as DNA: TGTGCCAGCAGCCAAGCGGAGGGAGCTCCCCGCCCTTCCTACGAGCAGTACTTC. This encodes CASSQAEGAPRPSYEQYF.